The 29 T cell receptor beta chains listed next were all sequenced from one sample in a study of blood T cell repertoires in COVID-19. Clones were read by immunoSEQ multiplex PCR, and TCRdb kept only the in-frame ones, dropping some. Among approximately 68,000 clones listed, roughly three quarters were seen once. Sequenced: peripheral blood. Receptor source: a human donor in a cohort sampled during active COVID-19.

This chain joins TRBV7-9 and TRBJ2-1; the D gene is possibly TRBD2 (6 bases). This CDR3 is 14 amino acids long. V was clipped by 3 bases and J by 1 base, with 7 bases between them. The germline CDR1 and CDR2 sequences are SEHNR and FQNEAQ (reference sequence). For the CDR3, the DNA is TGTGCCAGCAGCTTCGGGACTTCCTACAATGAGCAGTTCTTC. It codes for CASSFGTSYNEQFF.

The V gene is TRBV29-1, the J gene TRBJ1-2; the D is unclear. From germline, CDR1 is SQVTM and CDR2 ANQGSEA. Trimming stripped 3 bases from V and 2 bases from J, with 7 bases between. The CDR3 contains 12 residues. As DNA, the CDR3 is TGCAGCGTTGAGCGAGAAAACTATGGCTACACCTTC. It encodes CSVERENYGYTF.

V and J are TRBV30 and TRBJ1-3; perhaps TRBD1 as D (6 bases). The CDR3 is 14 amino acids. V dropped 4 bases and J dropped 4 bases, with 14 bases sitting between them. Germline CDR1 GTSNPN, CDR2 SVGIG (reference sequence). The CDR3 reads CAWTRGAPGNTIYF. The CDR3 coding sequence is TGTGCCTGGACCCGGGGGGCGCCGGGAAACACCATATATTTT.

The CDR3 here is CASSKRGGTDTQYF. The CDR3 DNA is TGTGCCAGCAGTAAGCGGGGAGGCACAGATACGCAGTATTTT. The chain couples TRBV6-4 to TRBJ2-3; TRBD2 aligns across 7 bases. Germline-derived CDR1 and CDR2 are MRHNA and SNTAGT. The J segment lost 1 base and the V segment lost 5 bases, leaving 3 bases of the junction unmatched. The CDR3 has 14 residues.

This clone was detected once. V is TRBV6-4 and J is TRBJ2-6, with D possibly being TRBD2 (5 bases). V was pared by 0 bases and J by 3 bases, with 6 bases between. The CDR3 spans 15 residues. CDR1 and CDR2 (germline): MRHNA, SNTAGT. This CDR3 is CASSDSGDGANVLTF. In nucleotides, the CDR3 is TGTGCCAGCAGTGACTCCGGGGATGGGGCCAACGTCCTGACTTTC.

This clone was found once. The chain uses TRBV28 and TRBJ1-1, with 7 bases fitting TRBD1. Germline V gene sequence: CDR1 MDHEN, CDR2 SYDVKM. Trimming removed 6 bases from V and 3 bases from J; junction bases left unmatched: 7. The CDR3 spans 14 residues. The CDR3 region has the DNA TGTGCCAGCAGCCCCCTCGACAGGGACACTGAAGCTTTCTTT. Residues: CASSPLDRDTEAFF.

CDR3 protein: CAISGQAEEPQHF. CDR3 DNA sequence: TGTGCCATCAGCGGACAGGCTGAGGAGCCCCAGCATTTT. The V gene is TRBV10-3, the J gene TRBJ1-5, with TRBD1 matching 7 bases. This CDR3 spans 13 amino acids. V shed 6 bases, J shed 8 bases, and the junction held 7 bases outside the gene matches. From germline, CDR1 is ENHRY and CDR2 SYGVKD.

The chain joins TRBV9 to TRBJ2-6; TRBD2 might be the D (7 bases). The V end lost 0 bases, the J end lost 3 bases, and 19 bases lay between the germline ends. The CDR3 has 19 residues. The V gene's germline CDR1 is SGDLS and CDR2 YYNGEE. CDR3 nucleotides: TGTGCCAGCAGCGTAGCTGGAGGAGGGGGGGCTGGTGGGGCCAACGTCCTGACTTTC. It is translated as CASSVAGGGGAGGANVLTF.

The chain links TRBV18 to TRBJ2-2; TRBD2 agrees at 16 bases. Germline CDR1 and CDR2: KGHSH and LQKENI. Trimming took 3 bases from V and 2 from J; bases not matched to a gene: 6. CDR3 length equals 19 residues. For the CDR3, the DNA is TGTGCCAGCTCACCGGGACTAGCGGGAGGGCGGTTCAACACCGGGGAGCTGTTTTTT. Protein product: CASSPGLAGGRFNTGELFF.

The chain recombines TRBV30 with TRBJ1-5, with 8 bases that match TRBD1. Germline V gene data show CDR1 as GTSNPN and CDR2 as SVGIG (reference sequence). V lost 3 bases and J lost 3; bases outside the gene matches: 10. This CDR3 has 16 amino acids. CDR3 DNA: TGTGCCTGGAGCTCCGGACAGGGAGGACCCAATCAGCCCCAGCATTTT. It specifies CAWSSGQGGPNQPQHF.

A remark on this clone: The junction shows a germline mismatch at one end, possibly a read error. The chain employs TRBV18 and TRBJ1-1; weak D call: TRBD1 (5 bases). The CDR3 covers 13 residues. Germline V gives CDR1 KGHSH, CDR2 LQKENI. The CDR3 nucleotides are TGTGCCAGCTCACCATTGTCGGACACCGAAGCTTTCTTT. Translated, it gives CASSPLSDTEAFF. Combining the CDR3 with reference TRBV18 and TRBJ1-1 gives the whole variable domain NAGVMQNPRHLVRRRGQEARLRCSPMKGHSHVYWYRQLPEEGLKFMVYLQKENIIDESGMPKERFSAEFPKEGPSILRIQQVVRGDSAAYFCASSPLSDTEAFFGQGTRLTVV.

V and J are TRBV28 and TRBJ2-3; 8 bases match TRBD1. Trimming took 5 bases from V and 3 from J; bases not matched to a gene: 22. From germline, CDR1 is MDHEN and CDR2 SYDVKM. CDR3 size: 20 residues. CDR3 bases: TGTGCCAGCAGTCAAAACCGTTTCGGTGCAGGGGGCGCATTGACAGATACGCAGTATTTT. It encodes CASSQNRFGAGGALTDTQYF.

This chain connects TRBV5-3 to TRBJ1-4; 8 bases are a match to TRBD1. TRBV5-3 falls under the ORF class, with uncertain function. This CDR3 is 14 amino acids long. The V gene end was trimmed by 4 bases and the J gene end by 5 bases; junction bases not matched to a gene: 4. CDR3 DNA sequence: TGTGCCAGAAGCGCGAGGGACAGGAATGAAAAACTGTTTTTT. Protein: CARSARDRNEKLFF.

The chain has TRBV15 and TRBJ2-3, with D possibly matching TRBD2 (6 bases). V gave up 5 bases and J gave up 2 bases, with 17 bases separating them. The CDR3 sequence is 16 residues long. Germline V gives CDR1 LNHNV, CDR2 YYDKDF (reference sequence). The CDR3 loop reads CATSAAVAAPTDTQYF. CDR3 DNA: TGTGCCACCAGCGCCGCGGTAGCGGCCCCCACAGATACGCAGTATTTT.

The chain has TRBV27 and TRBJ2-1; 11 bases line up with TRBD2. Trimming at V came to 5 bases and at J to 15 bases, leaving 9 bases not matched to a gene. Germline V lookup: CDR1 MNHEY, CDR2 SMNVEV (reference sequence). CDR3 size: 13 residues. As DNA, the CDR3 is TGTGCCAGCAGTAGGACTAGCGGGTCATCGAGGTTCTTC. It specifies CASSRTSGSSRFF.

This sequence joins TRBV27 and TRBJ1-1, with no clear D. V lost 5 bases, J lost 4 bases, and 17 bases lay in between. Germline values: CDR1 MNHEY, CDR2 SMNVEV (reference sequence). The CDR3 covers 15 residues. The CDR3 is CASSPRTRPSTEAFF. CDR3 coding DNA: TGTGCCAGCAGTCCCCGGACTCGCCCTAGCACTGAAGCTTTCTTT.

This clone has a count of ten or more. The rearrangement links TRBV2 to TRBJ2-3; no definite D call. Germline lookup yields CDR1 SNHLY and CDR2 FYNNEI. V was clipped by 1 base and J by 0 bases, with 8 bases between them. This CDR3 contains 15 residues. The CDR3 loop reads CASSEGTASTDTQYF. Here the CDR3 DNA reads TGTGCCAGCAGTGAAGGTACAGCTAGCACAGATACGCAGTATTTT.

The V and J genes are TRBV9 and TRBJ2-5, with a weak D call TRBD1 (6 bases). V was clipped by 2 bases and J by 1 base, with 12 bases between them. The CDR3 runs 15 residues. Germline lookup yields CDR1 SGDLS and CDR2 YYNGEE. CDR3 protein: CASSVGQGIQETQYF. DNA of the CDR3: TGTGCCAGCAGCGTTGGGCAGGGGATCCAAGAGACCCAGTACTTC.

V gene TRBV28 combines with J gene TRBJ2-7, with D maybe TRBD2 (6 bases). Looked up from germline, CDR1 is MDHEN and CDR2 is SYDVKM. Trimming cost V 7 bases and J 3 bases, with 22 bases left between them. The CDR3 runs 16 residues. The CDR3 protein is CASTPGGAGSSYEQYF. The DNA for the CDR3 is TGTGCCAGCACTCCTGGCGGCGCGGGATCGAGCTACGAGCAGTACTTC.

The rearrangement joins TRBV5-1 to TRBJ2-1, with 15 bases aligning to TRBD2. This CDR3 region has 19 residues. In germline, CDR1 is SGHRS, CDR2 YFSETQ. The V and J ends lost 4 bases and 7 bases, in that order; junction bases with no gene match: 15. The CDR3 sequence: CASSRTSGRDRQIFNEQFF. CDR3 in DNA: TGCGCCAGCAGCCGGACTAGCGGGAGGGACCGGCAGATATTTAATGAGCAGTTCTTC.

The chain combines TRBV10-3 with TRBJ2-1; 7 bases align to TRBD2. This CDR3 spans 16 amino acids. V lost 2 bases to trimming and J lost 9 bases; unmatched junction nucleotides: 13. The germline CDR1 and CDR2 sequences are ENHRY and SYGVKD. Here the CDR3 reads CAISEDGRALRREQFF. The CDR3 nucleotides read TGTGCCATCAGTGAGGATGGGAGGGCCCTTAGGCGTGAGCAGTTCTTC.

This clone turned up a few times. The gene calls are TRBV7-2 and TRBJ2-7; 13 bases align to TRBD2. With 7 bases clipped from V and 10 bases from J, the junction kept 7 bases outside the gene matches. Per the germline V gene, CDR1 is SGHTA and CDR2 is FQGNSA. CDR3 length: 13 amino acids. In DNA, the CDR3 is TGTGCCAGCACGTCACTAGCGGGAGGGCCCCAGTACTTC. This encodes CASTSLAGGPQYF.

In its sample, this clone was seen once. V is TRBV5-1 and J is TRBJ1-2; 9 positions match TRBD1. The CDR3 extends over 15 amino acids. CDR1 is SGHRS and CDR2 is YFSETQ in the germline V gene. Trimming cost V 8 bases and J 3 bases; bases outside gene matches: 11. CDR3 sequence (DNA): TGCGCCAGTAACACGGGACAGGGATTTGACTATGGCTACACCTTC. It translates to CASNTGQGFDYGYTF.

This rearrangement joins TRBV20-1 to TRBJ1-5, with 7 bases fitting TRBD1. From germline, CDR1 is DFQATT and CDR2 SNEGSKA (reference sequence). The length of the CDR3 is 19 residues. Germline trimming cut 3 bases from V and 0 bases from J; bases unmatched to any gene: 17. This chain's CDR3 is CSASGGAGQSGYSNQPQHF. CDR3 DNA: TGCAGTGCTAGTGGAGGGGCGGGACAGTCAGGTTATAGCAATCAGCCCCAGCATTTT.

This sequence joins TRBV5-4 and TRBJ2-3; D is ambiguous. There are 14 residues in the CDR3. The V end lost 0 bases, the J end lost 5 bases, and 10 bases lay between the germline ends. Per germline, CDR1 SGHNT and CDR2 YYREEE (reference sequence). The CDR3 spells CASSLESTRDTQYF. The CDR3 DNA reads TGTGCCAGCAGCTTGGAGAGCACCCGAGATACGCAGTATTTT.

The chain combines TRBV10-3 with TRBJ2-1, with TRBD1 matching 8 bases. Germline CDR1 ENHRY, CDR2 SYGVKD. The CDR3 is 19 amino acids. With V trimmed by 3 bases and J by 0 bases, 13 bases remained unmatched. The CDR3 nucleotides are TGTGCCATCAGTGACCCGGGACAGGCCTCCTTCGGCTCCTACAATGAGCAGTTCTTC. Its translation is CAISDPGQASFGSYNEQFF.

DNA of the CDR3: TGTGCCAGCAGCTTTACAGGGGTAAACATTCAGTACTTC. This translates into CASSFTGVNIQYF. The J gene is TRBJ2-4, the V gene TRBV14, with 7 bases matching TRBD1. The CDR3 extends over 13 amino acids. Germline V gene sequence: CDR1 SGHDN, CDR2 FVKESK. Trimming took 5 bases from V and 6 from J; bases not matched to a gene: 4.

The chain couples TRBV30 to TRBJ1-2, with D possibly matching TRBD1 (5 bases). There are 14 residues in the CDR3. Germline assignment: CDR1 GTSNPN and CDR2 SVGIG (reference sequence). The V and J ends lost 0 bases and 6 bases respectively, with 14 bases between them. DNA for the CDR3: TGTGCCTGGAGTGTACCGGGCAGGGTGGATGGCTACACCTTC. Translated, it gives CAWSVPGRVDGYTF.

This sequence joins TRBV7-2 and TRBJ2-7, with unresolved D. The ends were cut back, 3 bases at V and 4 bases at J, with 16 bases in the middle. This CDR3 spans 15 amino acids. Germline CDR1 SGHTA, CDR2 FQGNSA. The CDR3 reads CASSFAAVTTYEQYF. The CDR3 DNA sequence: TGTGCCAGCAGCTTCGCGGCGGTCACCACATACGAGCAGTACTTC.